This TCR beta chain is from a study of blood T cells in healthy people across ages. The study, taken as a whole, reports: Donors of long life had a larger count of naive CD4+ cells and greater diversity than aged donors. Donor CMV status was unknown, possibly confounding expanded clonotype changes.

CDR1 is SQVTM, CDR2 ANQGSEA, per germline. V lost 6 bases to trimming and J lost 1 base, with 15 bases between them. There are 14 residues in the CDR3. Concerning this clonotype itself: What it recognizes is unknown.

PCR was performed a second time for about 7 to 11 cycles using a sample-barcoded 5' primer and a J-beta primer mix. TCRdb itself ran the 5' RACE reads through MiXCR, one entry per CDR3 protein. The data show roughly 700,000 distinct CDR3 sequences, with roughly 25% seen just once and roughly 9% held by the top ten. The data also belong to a second study, concerning T cells of mothers and their children.

This TCR was sampled from a boy aged 5 to 17 in good health. The rearrangement uses TRBV29-1 and TRBJ1-1, with D possibly matching TRBD1 (5 bases). The sequencing input was blood. The CDR3 sequence: CSVKGRQGNTEAFF. CDR3 DNA sequence: TGCAGCGTGAAGGGGCGGCAGGGGAACACTGAAGCTTTCTTT.